The clone carrying this TCR beta chain was observed at least ten times. Using RNA transcripts, the TCR beta CDR3 regions were amplified. Second-round multiplex PCR came after first-round RT-PCR with HTBI primers. TCRdb reanalysed the multiplex PCR reads using MiXCR and keeps one entry per CDR3 protein. The sample consists of hundreds of thousands of distinct CDR3 sequences, 22% of them appearing once. This sample was taken from a study of Graves' ophthalmopathy and Graves' hyperthyroidism. V lost 4 bases, J lost 0 bases, and 10 bases lay in between. In germline, CDR1 is DFQATT, CDR2 SNEGSKA (reference sequence). There are 13 residues in the CDR3.

This chain links TRBV20-1 with TRBJ2-7, with D tentatively TRBD2 (6 bases). This clonotype originated in a woman under 30 with stable Graves' hyperthyroidism. Some clones in this sample may be carry-over from other donors' samples. The source material was peripheral blood. The CDR3 loop is CSATYGSSYEQYF. CDR3 DNA: TGCAGTGCTACGTACGGGAGCTCCTACGAGCAGTACTTC.